A selection of T cell receptor beta chains follows, all from one sample in a study of identical twins. Each CDR3 protein is one row after TCRdb ran MiXCR on the 5' RACE reads. The table has around 340,000 distinct CDR3 sequences, about 12% seen once; the top ten hold approximately 7.6%. These records were also assigned to another study, of yellow fever vaccine responses in identical twins.

The sample taken for sequencing was CD8+ T cells sorted from blood. These receptors were collected from a young woman in good health. Each CDR3 is given with its conserved first and last residue. Each record gives: clone size, J gene, V gene, D gene, CDR3 DNA, CDR3 protein. D genes are given only for firm matches. Only part of the rows carry a size: once, few, many, or a class if the clone is expanded.

size: .
J: TRBJ2-1
V: TRBV20-1
D: TRBD2
DNA: TGCAGTGCTAGACCGGGGGGAGGGGTTGAGCAGTTCTTC
CDR3: CSARPGGGVEQFF

size: few
J: TRBJ2-7
V: TRBV7-2
D: .
DNA: TGTGCCAGCAGCTTAGGCCCACGTGGCTACGAGCAGTACTTC
CDR3: CASSLGPRGYEQYF

size: .
J: TRBJ2-3
V: TRBV12-3/TRBV12-4
D: .
DNA: TGTGCCAGCAGTTTGACAGGCCCCACAGATACGCAGTATTTT
CDR3: CASSLTGPTDTQYF

size: many
J: TRBJ2-5
V: TRBV29-1
D: TRBD1
DNA: TGCAGCGTTGAACCAGGGACAGCACAAGAGACCCAGTACTTC
CDR3: CSVEPGTAQETQYF

size: .
J: TRBJ2-1
V: TRBV7-2
D: TRBD1
DNA: TGTGCCAGCAGCTGGGGACAGGGGATCTACAATGAGCAGTTCTTC
CDR3: CASSWGQGIYNEQFF

size: .
J: TRBJ1-5
V: TRBV28
D: TRBD1
DNA: TGTGCCAGCAGTTTCGGACAGGGGCGCCCTCCCCAGCATTTT
CDR3: CASSFGQGRPPQHF

size: .
J: TRBJ2-7
V: TRBV28
D: .
DNA: TGTGCCAGCAGTGAGGGACCTGACTACGAGCAGTACTTC
CDR3: CASSEGPDYEQYF

size: .
J: TRBJ2-3
V: TRBV10-3
D: TRBD2
DNA: TGTGCCATCAGCCCTAGCGGGAGAGGCACAGATACGCAGTATTTT
CDR3: CAISPSGRGTDTQYF

size: .
J: TRBJ1-6
V: TRBV14
D: .
DNA: TGTGCCAGCAGCCAAGCGGTCCACCTGTCCTATAATTCACCCCTCCACTTT
CDR3: CASSQAVHLSYNSPLHF

size: few
J: TRBJ1-4
V: TRBV25-1
D: .
DNA: TGTGCCAGCAGTCGCGAGAATAATGAAAAACTGTTTTTT
CDR3: CASSRENNEKLFF

size: many
J: TRBJ1-1
V: TRBV5-1
D: .
DNA: TGCGCCAGCAGCTTAAAACATCCGTCCATGAACACTGAAGCTTTCTTT
CDR3: CASSLKHPSMNTEAFF

size: .
J: TRBJ1-4
V: TRBV9
D: .
DNA: TGTGCCAGCAGCGGGGGGACATCAACTAATGAAAAACTGTTTTTT
CDR3: CASSGGTSTNEKLFF

size: few
J: TRBJ1-1
V: TRBV5-1
D: .
DNA: TGCGCCCGGGGGGGAGGGGACACTGAAGCTTTCTTT
CDR3: CARGGGDTEAFF

size: .
J: TRBJ2-3
V: TRBV12-5
D: .
DNA: TGTGCTAGTGGCCATAGCGGAGATACGCAGTATTTT
CDR3: CASGHSGDTQYF

size: few
J: TRBJ2-1
V: TRBV27
D: .
DNA: TGTGCCAGCAGTTTATCGGCGGGAACCACCTACAATGAGCAGTTCTTC
CDR3: CASSLSAGTTYNEQFF

size: .
J: TRBJ2-7
V: TRBV4-1
D: .
DNA: TGCGCCAGCAGCCAAGGGAGGGGCGGCTACGAGCAGTACTTC
CDR3: CASSQGRGGYEQYF

size: .
J: TRBJ2-5
V: TRBV7-8
D: TRBD2
DNA: TGTGCCAGCAGCTCGCGACTAGCGGGGGCCCAAGAGACCCAGTACTTC
CDR3: CASSSRLAGAQETQYF

size: .
J: TRBJ2-3
V: TRBV28
D: TRBD1
DNA: TGTGCCAGCAGTTTAGGGGACAGCCTCTTCACAGATACGCAGTATTTT
CDR3: CASSLGDSLFTDTQYF

size: .
J: TRBJ2-7
V: TRBV10-3
D: .
DNA: TGTGCCATCAGTGAACTACCCCCCGGGGAGCCCTACGAGCAGTACTTC
CDR3: CAISELPPGEPYEQYF

size: few
J: TRBJ2-1
V: TRBV4-2
D: .
DNA: TGTGCCAGCAGCCCCCACTTGAGCTCCTACAATGAGCAGTTCTTC
CDR3: CASSPHLSSYNEQFF

size: .
J: TRBJ2-7
V: TRBV11-2
D: TRBD2
DNA: TGTGCCAGCAGCTTATTAGCGGGAGGGCCGTCCTACGAGCAGTACTTC
CDR3: CASSLLAGGPSYEQYF

size: .
J: TRBJ1-1
V: TRBV2
D: .
DNA: TGTGCCAGCGAAGACAGGAGAGCTGAAGCTTTCTTT
CDR3: CASEDRRAEAFF

size: .
J: TRBJ1-1
V: TRBV4-2
D: .
DNA: TGTGCCACTGGGGGGGCCGAAGCTTTCTTT
CDR3: CATGGAEAFF

size: .
J: TRBJ2-7
V: TRBV28
D: .
DNA: TGTGCCAGCAGTTTATGCTGCGAGCAGTACTTC
CDR3: CASSLCCEQYF

size: .
J: TRBJ2-2
V: TRBV3-1
D: .
DNA: TGTGCCAGCAGCCAAGGCATCACCGGGGAGCTGTTTTTT
CDR3: CASSQGITGELFF

size: .
J: TRBJ2-3
V: TRBV7-6
D: TRBD2
DNA: TGTGCCAGCAGCTCGGGGACTAGCGGGAGGGCCACAGATACGCAGTATTTT
CDR3: CASSSGTSGRATDTQYF

size: many
J: TRBJ2-7
V: TRBV7-9
D: .
DNA: TGTGCCAGCAGCCCCGTCATAGGGCCCTACGAGCAGTACTTC
CDR3: CASSPVIGPYEQYF

size: few
J: TRBJ2-5
V: TRBV6-2/TRBV6-3
D: TRBD1
DNA: TGTGCCAGCAGTTATGGGACAGGGGACGAGACCCAGTACTTC
CDR3: CASSYGTGDETQYF

size: few
J: TRBJ2-5
V: TRBV5-1
D: TRBD2
DNA: TGCGCCAGCAGCAAAGGACTAGGATTGCGGGAGACCCAGTACTTC
CDR3: CASSKGLGLRETQYF

size: few
J: TRBJ2-3
V: TRBV12-3/TRBV12-4
D: TRBD2
DNA: TGTGCCAGCAGTTCTAGCGGGAGGTGGGATACGCAGTATTTT
CDR3: CASSSSGRWDTQYF

size: .
J: TRBJ2-1
V: TRBV29-1
D: TRBD2
DNA: TGCAGCGATACCGGGACTAGCGCCAATGAGCAGTTCTTC
CDR3: CSDTGTSANEQFF

size: many
J: TRBJ2-3
V: TRBV5-1
D: .
DNA: TGCGCCAGCAGCTTGGAGCAAGATACGCAGTATTTT
CDR3: CASSLEQDTQYF

size: few
J: TRBJ1-1
V: TRBV9
D: .
DNA: TGTGCCAGCAGCGAGGTGACACTTGAAGCTTTCTTT
CDR3: CASSEVTLEAFF

size: many
J: TRBJ2-5
V: TRBV6-2/TRBV6-3
D: .
DNA: TGTGCCAGCAGTTACCGGGACATCCAAGAGACCCAGTACTTC
CDR3: CASSYRDIQETQYF

size: few
J: TRBJ2-2
V: TRBV7-8
D: TRBD2
DNA: TGTGCCAGCAGCTGGACTAGCGGGGGGAACACCGGGGAGCTGTTTTTT
CDR3: CASSWTSGGNTGELFF

size: .
J: TRBJ2-3
V: TRBV6-2/TRBV6-3
D: TRBD1
DNA: TGTGCCAGCAGTTACTCTAGACAGGGCCCCACAGATACGCAGTATTTT
CDR3: CASSYSRQGPTDTQYF

size: .
J: TRBJ2-3
V: TRBV27
D: .
DNA: TGTGCCAGCAGTACAGTCCCTCCCTGGGATACGCAGTATTTT
CDR3: CASSTVPPWDTQYF

size: few
J: TRBJ2-1
V: TRBV5-1
D: TRBD2
DNA: TGCGCCAGCAGCTTGGGAGCGGGAGTTTACAATGAGCAGTTCTTC
CDR3: CASSLGAGVYNEQFF

size: many
J: TRBJ2-1
V: TRBV5-6
D: TRBD1
DNA: TGTGCCAGCCGGGGACAGGGGGTCAATGAGCAGTTCTTC
CDR3: CASRGQGVNEQFF

size: many
J: TRBJ2-7
V: TRBV25-1
D: .
DNA: TGTGCCAGCAGTGCGGTCACCGGGACTGCTCTGGACGAGCAGTACTTC
CDR3: CASSAVTGTALDEQYF

size: many
J: TRBJ2-3
V: TRBV6-4
D: TRBD2
DNA: TGTGCCAGCAGTCGAAGCGGGGGGGCAGATACGCAGTATTTT
CDR3: CASSRSGGADTQYF

size: .
J: TRBJ2-3
V: TRBV28
D: .
DNA: TGTGCCAGCAGTCCCCCCGGCACAATTTACGATACGCAGTATTTT
CDR3: CASSPPGTIYDTQYF

size: few
J: TRBJ2-7
V: TRBV24-1
D: .
DNA: TGTGCCACCAGTGACCCCGACGGGTACGAGCAGTACTTC
CDR3: CATSDPDGYEQYF

size: few
J: TRBJ1-1
V: TRBV6-5
D: .
DNA: TGTGCCAGCGGAGCACAGGGCTGGAACACTGAAGCTTTCTTT
CDR3: CASGAQGWNTEAFF

size: few
J: TRBJ1-4
V: TRBV2
D: TRBD1
DNA: TGTGCCAGCAGTGACGGGACAGGGGGCCCCAGAAATGAAAAACTGTTTTTT
CDR3: CASSDGTGGPRNEKLFF

size: many
J: TRBJ2-1
V: TRBV29-1
D: TRBD1
DNA: TGCAGCGTTACAGGGGGCTCCTACAATGAGCAGTTCTTC
CDR3: CSVTGGSYNEQFF

size: many
J: TRBJ2-3
V: TRBV12-3/TRBV12-4
D: .
DNA: TGTGCCAGCAACGTCAAGGCGGGACGGACAGATACGCAGTATTTT
CDR3: CASNVKAGRTDTQYF

size: many
J: TRBJ2-1
V: TRBV12-3/TRBV12-4
D: .
DNA: TGTGCCAGCAGATCGGGACACTCCTATGAGCAGTTCTTC
CDR3: CASRSGHSYEQFF

size: .
J: TRBJ2-2
V: TRBV6-2/TRBV6-3
D: TRBD1
DNA: TGTGCCAGCAGGGACGGACAGGGCGTTGACGGGGAGCTGTTTTTT
CDR3: CASRDGQGVDGELFF

size: many
J: TRBJ2-2
V: TRBV4-1
D: .
DNA: TGCGCCAGCAGCCAATATAGGACAGATGTGACCGGGGAGCTGTTTTTT
CDR3: CASSQYRTDVTGELFF

size: .
J: TRBJ2-5
V: TRBV27
D: TRBD1
DNA: TGTGCCAGCAGTTTCAGGGGGCCAGAGACCCAGTACTTC
CDR3: CASSFRGPETQYF

size: few
J: TRBJ2-3
V: TRBV6-1
D: .
DNA: TGTGCCAGCACCAACGAGGCGGACTCGAACACAGATACGCAGTATTTT
CDR3: CASTNEADSNTDTQYF

size: few
J: TRBJ2-1
V: TRBV7-8
D: TRBD2
DNA: TGTGCCAGCAGCTCCTCCTCTCCAGGACTAGCAGGTTTTTCAAATGAGCAGTTCTTC
CDR3: CASSSSSPGLAGFSNEQFF